The rows below give T cell receptor beta chains drawn from one sample of a study of T cell changes during pregnancy in multiple sclerosis. Method: immunoSEQ multiplex PCR; TCRdb's copy keeps in-frame clones and lacks some. This table has about 47,000 clones, around 92% appearing once. Source: peripheral blood, taken after pregnancy. The receptors derive from a female donor with multiple sclerosis, enrolled in a pregnancy study. The CDR3 runs from the conserved cysteine through the conserved F or W. A D gene is named only where the DNA matches it firmly. Only some rows state a clone size, as once, few, many or a class for expanded clones.

D gene	V gene	CDR3 length	clone size	J gene	CDR3 DNA	CDR3 protein
-	TRBV2	15	-	TRBJ2-7	TGTGCCAGCAGGAGGTCTGGTCGTTTCTCCTACGAGCAGTACTTC	CASRRSGRFSYEQYF
TRBD2	TRBV7-3	15	-	TRBJ2-3	TGTGCCAGCAGCCGCCGGGGGGGCCCATCCGATACGCAGTATTTT	CASSRRGGPSDTQYF
-	TRBV6-6	15	-	TRBJ2-1	TGTGCCAGCATTCGGGACGGGAGCTCCTACAATGAGCAGTTCTTC	CASIRDGSSYNEQFF
-	TRBV7-9	15	-	TRBJ1-1	TGTGCCAGCAGCATCCTGACATTACAGAACACTGAAGCTTTCTTT	CASSILTLQNTEAFF
TRBD1	TRBV30	13	-	TRBJ1-2	TGTGCCTGGAGGGACAGGGGAATTGGTGGCTACACCTTC	CAWRDRGIGGYTF
-	TRBV7-9	14	-	TRBJ1-4	TGTGCCAGCAGCTTACCGGGCCAGGCGGGAGAACTGTTTTTT	CASSLPGQAGELFF
-	TRBV6-5	13	-	TRBJ1-2	TGTGCCAGCAGACCTGACAGATACACTGGCTACACCTTC	CASRPDRYTGYTF
-	TRBV6-5	13	-	TRBJ2-1	TGTGCCAGCAGTTATTCCACAGCAGGGGAGCAGTTCTTC	CASSYSTAGEQFF
-	TRBV2	15	once	TRBJ2-7	TGTGCCAGCTGTCGCGGCGGGCTATCCCCCTACGAGCAGTACTTC	CASCRGGLSPYEQYF
-	TRBV30	14	-	TRBJ1-5	TGTGCCTGGAGTGTGTCAGGGTTAAATCAGCCCCAGCATTTT	CAWSVSGLNQPQHF
TRBD2	TRBV9	16	-	TRBJ2-7	TGTGCCAGCAGCCCGGGACTAGCGAACCCAGTCTACGAGCAGTACTTC	CASSPGLANPVYEQYF
TRBD1	TRBV7-3	15	-	TRBJ1-1	TGTGCCAGCAGCTCCTCGACAGGGGGCGCCGCTGAAGCTTTCTTT	CASSSSTGGAAEAFF
TRBD2	TRBV7-2	14	-	TRBJ2-1	TGTGCCAGCAGCTCATACACTAGCGATCGGGAGCAGTTCTTC	CASSSYTSDREQFF
-	TRBV7-2	17	-	TRBJ1-4	TGTGCCAGCAGCTTAGGGTTCCAGGGAGGAAGAATGGAAAAACTGTTTTTT	CASSLGFQGGRMEKLFF
-	TRBV9	15	-	TRBJ1-5	TGTGCCAGCAGCGTAGGGGGGGACCGCAATCAGCCCCAGCATTTT	CASSVGGDRNQPQHF
-	TRBV5-1	13	-	TRBJ1-2	TGCGCCAGCAGGGGTGACTTACCTAATGGCTACACCTTC	CASRGDLPNGYTF
-	TRBV30	12	-	TRBJ2-1	TGTGCCTGGTACAGAGCAAACAATGAGCAGTTCTTC	CAWYRANNEQFF
TRBD1	TRBV5-1	15	-	TRBJ2-1	TGCGCCAGCAGCTCTAGACAGGGGAGCCACAATGAGCAGTTCTTC	CASSSRQGSHNEQFF
TRBD2	TRBV4-3	16	-	TRBJ2-1	TGCGCCAGCAGCCAGTCATCCCGGGGGGGCGGGGATGAGCAGTTCTTC	CASSQSSRGGGDEQFF
TRBD2	TRBV18	16	-	TRBJ2-5	TGTGCCAGCTCAATTAACCTACTAGCGGGAGCAGAGACCCAGTACTTC	CASSINLLAGAETQYF
-	TRBV18	14	-	TRBJ1-5	TGTGCCAGCTCCCTTGGACAGAGGGGACAGCCCCAGCATTTT	CASSLGQRGQPQHF
TRBD1	TRBV7-2	16	-	TRBJ1-2	TGTGCCAGCAGCTTTGGGACAGTACTTTCTAACTATGGCTACACCTTC	CASSFGTVLSNYGYTF
TRBD1	TRBV9	16	-	TRBJ2-7	TGTGCCAGCAGCGGATCCAGGGACAGGTTTTCCTACGAGCAGTACTTC	CASSGSRDRFSYEQYF
-	TRBV6-5	14	-	TRBJ1-2	TGTGCCAGCAGTTACTCCGGCAGGCAGTATGGCTACACCTTC	CASSYSGRQYGYTF
TRBD1	TRBV7-9	15	few	TRBJ2-2	TGTGCCAGCAGCCCGGGGACAGGGGACACCGGGGAGCTGTTTTTT	CASSPGTGDTGELFF
-	TRBV19	13	once	TRBJ2-7	TGTGCCAGTAGTATAGCCAGGTCTTACGAGCAGTACTTC	CASSIARSYEQYF
-	TRBV7-6	16	-	TRBJ2-1	TGTGCCAGCAGCTCCGGGGTCCGGGGGGCGGGCAATGAGCAGTTCTTC	CASSSGVRGAGNEQFF
TRBD1	TRBV18	15	-	TRBJ1-2	TGTGCCAGCTCACCTCGACAGGGGCTCGGCTATGGCTACACCTTC	CASSPRQGLGYGYTF
-	TRBV18	14	-	TRBJ1-1	TGTGCCAGCTCACCTAAACAGTCGAACACTGAAGCTTTCTTT	CASSPKQSNTEAFF